The sequence of this T cell receptor beta chain was determined in a study of blood T cell repertoires in COVID-19 (dated by TCRdb to 2020 to 2022). Regarding the research as a whole: Samples covering the acute and convalescent phases of COVID-19 were provided by collaborators in the United States, Italy and Spain. The prospective study material was composed of cDNA or gDNA derived from T cells, B-cell-depleted T cells, or PBMCs. The dataset comprised deeply sampled blood TCRbeta repertoires from subjects exposed to, actively infected with, or recovered from COVID-19. The repertoires were released in a freely available public database intended as a resource for research on the immune response to SARS-CoV-2. Samples came from the ongoing ImmuneRACE study (first 160 participants) plus 1,254 subjects from 6 global collaborators. Sample metadata almost always included a de-identified subject ID, COVID-19 status, age in years and sex. HLA class I and class II types, where available, came from metadata supplied by the sample provider rather than from assay-based typing.

For CDR1 and CDR2, the germline V gene lists MGHRA and YSYEKL. V is reduced by 1 base and J by 0 bases, leaving a spacing of 9 bases between them. From cysteine to phenylalanine, the CDR3 is 16 amino acids long. Here the CDR3 DNA is all that survives: 48 bases in frame from base 1. Points the paper makes about the study in general: Clinical and demographic metadata were provided uncurated, with the amount varying by source and participant.

Participants in the prospective study were aged roughly 18 to 100 years, lived in over 20 United States geographic areas, and enrolled through a virtual design. To assign participants to cohorts, the prospective study relied on clinical history that participants themselves reported in a screening survey and a study questionnaire. Recovered participants in ImmuneRACE Cohort 3 were defined by two consecutive negative NP/OP PCR tests, clearance by a healthcare professional, or resolution of symptoms. In the prospective study, whole blood, serum and a nasopharyngeal or oropharyngeal swab were collected from each participant by mobile phlebotomists. Prospective study participants could optionally give additional blood draws and questionnaires over an approximately 2-month period. Before DNA extraction, prospective study blood samples were shipped either frozen or at room temperature. TCRbeta CDR3 regions were amplified from genomic DNA using the immunoSEQ Assay, a bias-controlled multiplex PCR. For the original study's pipeline: The number of nucleated cells in each sample was estimated from the amplification of reference gene primers within the assay. Sequence reads were collapsed and filtered to measure the absolute abundance of every unique TCRbeta CDR3 rearrangement. For each sample, productive Simpson clonality was calculated as the square root of Simpson's diversity index across productive rearrangements. Sourced from immuneACCESS, this table was stored by TCRdb with only in-frame sequences that have V and J called. A share of the clones is absent; for the studies checked, an unresolved V gene accounts for under half, and the remainder has no known explanation. That table supplies the V and J calls and clone size; D and trimming were determined from the DNA. In all, the sample holds some 330,000 clones, and over 80% of those were seen once. The ten largest clones capture less than 6% of the sample.

As concerns this clone: What antigen it recognizes has not been identified. The sample holds no much larger clone one base away, and base qualities are not on file.

The sequence was collected from a woman aged 45-60 years who had recovered from COVID-19. The sample comprised PBMCs or T cells enriched from blood (not recorded which). The chain is assembled from TRBV4-1 and TRBJ1-4; the D gene cannot be resolved reliably. The DNA reads as follows: TGCGCCAGCAGCCAAGCAGATGTATCAACTAATGAAAAACTGTTTTTT. Translated, it reads CASSQADVSTNEKLFF.